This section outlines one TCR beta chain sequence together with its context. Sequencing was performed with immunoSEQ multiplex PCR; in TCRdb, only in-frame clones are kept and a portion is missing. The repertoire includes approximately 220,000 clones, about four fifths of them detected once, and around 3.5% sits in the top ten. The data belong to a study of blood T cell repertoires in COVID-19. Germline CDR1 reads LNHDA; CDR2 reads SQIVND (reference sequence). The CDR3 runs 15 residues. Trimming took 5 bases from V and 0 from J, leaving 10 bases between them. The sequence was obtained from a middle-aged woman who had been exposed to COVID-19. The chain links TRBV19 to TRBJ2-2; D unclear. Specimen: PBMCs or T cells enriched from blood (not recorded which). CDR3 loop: CASSPGTANTGELFF. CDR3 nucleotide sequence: TGTGCCAGTAGTCCCGGTACGGCGAACACCGGGGAGCTGTTTTTT. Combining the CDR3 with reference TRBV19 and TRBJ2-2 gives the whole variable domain DGGITQSPKYLFRKEGQNVTLSCEQNLNHDAMYWYRQDPGQGLRLIYYSQIVNDFQKGDIAEGYSVSREKKESFPLTVTSAQKNPTAFYLCASSPGTANTGELFFGEGSRLTVL.